This T cell receptor beta chain is drawn from a study of CD8+ T cells in alopecia areata. Study information: Twice a day, 5 to 10 mg of oral tofacitinib was administered to treated patients. Findings and caveats of the study: Sequencing of scalp samples also includes resident alphabeta T cells from normal skin.

Worth noting for this clone: Its antigen is unidentified.

The sequencing template was cDNA reverse transcribed from extracted RNA. Method: immunoSEQ multiplex PCR; TCRdb's copy keeps in-frame clones and lacks some. The sample yields 160,000 or so clones, less than 80% seen once. Germline lookup yields CDR1 LNHNV and CDR2 YYDKDF (reference sequence). Losses at the gene ends were 2 bases for V and 5 bases for J; bases not matched to a gene: 5. The CDR3 contains 14 residues. The TCR sequence derives from a human donor with alopecia areata. The chain uses TRBV15 and TRBJ1-1, with 7 bases aligning to TRBD1. The sequencing used CD8+ T cells sorted from blood, collected at week 0. CDR3 nucleotide sequence: TGTGCCACCAGCAGAACCGAGGACAGGACTGAAGCTTTCTTT. It is translated as CATSRTEDRTEAFF.